This T cell receptor beta chain was obtained from a study of OX40 agonist ivuxolimab in advanced cancers. The study's findings and limits: Average numbers of expanded clones were greater in CD8+ T cells than in CD4+. At 0.1 to 3.0 mg/kg, clonal expansion of CD4+ and CD8+ blood T cells had occurred by week 6.

Remarks on this clone: Its antigen is unidentified.

People who had autoimmune disease history or systemic immunosuppression were excluded. Sequenced by immunoSEQ multiplex PCR; TCRdb stores in-frame clones only, minus some. The table has over 35,000 clones, 65% to 85% seen once. Trimming shortened V by 8 bases and J by 6 bases, and 14 bases separated the two germline ends. The CDR3 is 13 residues long. CDR1 and CDR2 from the germline V gene are SGHVS and FNYEAQ. Sequenced here: CD4+ or CD8+ T cells sorted from blood, sampled in a trial of the OX40 agonist ivuxolimab. The source is an adult with an advanced solid tumor such as melanoma, head and neck, liver or kidney cancer. The chain has TRBV7-6 and TRBJ1-3, with unresolved D. The DNA of the CDR3 is TGTGCCAGCGGGGTTTCGGAGTTAAACACCATATATTTT. Residues: CASGVSELNTIYF. Full variable domain (missing parts from reference TRBV7-6 and TRBJ1-3): GAGVSQSPRYKVTKRGQDVALRCDPISGHVSLYWYRQALGQGPEFLTYFNYEAQQDKSGLPNDRFSAERPEGSISTLTIQRTEQRDSAMYRCASGVSELNTIYFGEGSWLTVV.